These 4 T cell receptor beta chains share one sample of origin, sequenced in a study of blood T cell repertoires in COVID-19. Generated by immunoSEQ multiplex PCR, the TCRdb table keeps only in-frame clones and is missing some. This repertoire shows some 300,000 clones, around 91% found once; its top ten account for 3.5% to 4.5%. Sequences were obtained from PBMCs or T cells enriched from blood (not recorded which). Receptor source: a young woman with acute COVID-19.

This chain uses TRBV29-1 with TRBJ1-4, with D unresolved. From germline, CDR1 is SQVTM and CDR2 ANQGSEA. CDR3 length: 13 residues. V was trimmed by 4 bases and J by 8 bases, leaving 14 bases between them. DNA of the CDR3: TGCAGCGTTGGTATGACAACCCACGAAAAACTGTTTTTT. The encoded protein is CSVGMTTHEKLFF.

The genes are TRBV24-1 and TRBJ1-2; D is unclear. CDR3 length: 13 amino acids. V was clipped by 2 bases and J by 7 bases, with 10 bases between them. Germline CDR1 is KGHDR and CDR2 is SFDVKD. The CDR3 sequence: CATSDSGGLGYTF. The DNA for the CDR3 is TGTGCCACCAGTGATTCGGGAGGGCTTGGCTACACCTTC.

The DNA of the CDR3 is TGCGCCAGCAGTGAGTCGGGTCGGCAGGGAGGGGATGAGCAGTTCTTC. This translates into CASSESGRQGGDEQFF. This chain joins TRBV10-1 and TRBJ2-1, with TRBD2 matching 7 bases. The CDR3 extends over 16 amino acids. V lost 0 bases and J lost 8; bases outside the gene matches: 10. The germline V gene has CDR1 WNHNN and CDR2 SYGVQD (reference sequence).

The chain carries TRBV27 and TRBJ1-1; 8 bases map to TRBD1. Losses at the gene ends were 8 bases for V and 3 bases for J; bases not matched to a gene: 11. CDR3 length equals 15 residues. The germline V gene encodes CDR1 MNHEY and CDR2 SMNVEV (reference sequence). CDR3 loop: CASVKWGTGHTEAFF. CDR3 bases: TGTGCCAGCGTAAAATGGGGGACAGGCCACACTGAAGCTTTCTTT.